These 14 T cell receptor beta chains share one sample of origin, sequenced in a study of blood T cells in healthy people across ages. A sample-barcoded 5' primer and a J-beta primer mix were used in a second PCR of roughly 7 to 12 cycles. In TCRdb, the 5' RACE reads were re-called with MiXCR into one record per CDR3 protein. The repertoire has 700,000 to 800,000 distinct CDR3 sequences, roughly 45% of them found once; the top ten carry 20% to 25%. Material for sequencing was blood. These receptors were obtained from a woman aged 60-70 years in good health.

This clonotype has more than one count but fewer than ten. The rearrangement uses TRBV20-1 and TRBJ2-3; D may be TRBD1 or TRBD2 (6 bases each). CDR1 and CDR2 (germline): DFQATT, SNEGSKA (reference sequence). The length of the CDR3 is 14 residues. V was shortened by 5 bases and J by 1 base, with 13 bases between the two germline ends. The CDR3 reads CSARFRGGTDTQYF. The CDR3 DNA reads as TGCAGTGCTCGCTTTAGGGGGGGCACAGATACGCAGTATTTT.

This clonotype has only one observation. A much larger clone lies one base from this, so it may be a read error. The rearrangement joins TRBV6-6 to TRBJ2-5; D possibly matches TRBD1 or TRBD2 (5 bases each). The CDR3 loop spans 12 amino acids. Trimming shortened V by 8 bases and J by 11 bases, and 18 bases separated the two germline ends. Germline lookup yields CDR1 MNHNY and CDR2 SVGAGI (reference sequence). For the CDR3, the DNA is TGTGCCAGCGAGGGGCTGGATGTTGAGCAGTACTTC. Translation gives CASEGLDVEQYF.

In the case of this clonotype: One junction end does not reproduce the germline sequence, and a read error may be involved. The rearrangement joins TRBV3-1 to TRBJ2-3, with TRBD2 identical over 8 bases. Germline V gives CDR1 LGHDT, CDR2 YNNKEL (reference sequence). The length of the CDR3 is 16 residues. The CDR3 here is CASSRESGRGTDSQYF. CDR3 coding DNA: TGTGCCAGCAGCCGTGAAAGCGGGAGAGGCACAGATTCGCAGTATTTT.

This clonotype was recorded once. The chain employs TRBV5-1 and TRBJ1-2; D perhaps matches TRBD1 (5 bases). The V and J ends lost 4 bases and 9 bases respectively, with 25 bases between them. The germline V gene encodes CDR1 SGHRS and CDR2 YFSETQ. The CDR3 has 16 amino acids. DNA for the CDR3: TGCGCCAGCAGCCTCGCCGGAGGGGTGAATGTTGGGAGCTACACCTTC. It encodes CASSLAGGVNVGSYTF.

The gene calls are TRBV6-5 and TRBJ2-2; 8 bases fit TRBD2. V was clipped by 4 bases and J by 6 bases; unmatched bases: 7. This CDR3 has 15 residues. Germline loops: CDR1 MNHEY, CDR2 SVGAGI. For the CDR3, the DNA is TGTGCCAGCAGTTCCCGCGGGGGGTACGCCGGGGAGCTGTTTTTT. Protein: CASSSRGGYAGELFF.

This clonotype has at least ten counts. The J gene is TRBJ1-2, the V gene TRBV7-9; D possibly corresponds to TRBD1 (5 bases). This CDR3 is built from 16 residues. V shed 5 bases and J shed 1 base, with 17 bases lying between them. Per the germline V gene, CDR1 is SEHNR and CDR2 is FQNEAQ (reference sequence). The CDR3 region has the DNA TGTGCCAGCAGCACTACCCGCAATAGGGGTAACTATGGCTACACCTTC. It translates to CASSTTRNRGNYGYTF.

The V call is TRBV7-9, the J call TRBJ2-3; D gene ambiguous. V was cut by 3 bases and J by 4 bases, with 11 bases left in between. The germline V gene encodes CDR1 SEHNR and CDR2 FQNEAQ (reference sequence). CDR3 length: 14 amino acids. The CDR3 loop is CASSFGDGSDTQYF. The CDR3 nucleotides are TGTGCCAGCAGCTTTGGAGATGGGTCAGATACGCAGTATTTT.

V and J are TRBV7-9 and TRBJ2-5; 12 bases are shared with TRBD2. The germline gives CDR1 SEHNR, CDR2 FQNEAQ (reference sequence). The length of the CDR3 is 16 residues. Trimming cost V 0 bases and J 4 bases; bases outside gene matches: 3. Here the CDR3 DNA reads TGTGCCAGCAGCTTAGCGACTAGCGGGAGTGGAGAGACCCAGTACTTC. Its protein is CASSLATSGSGETQYF.

This clonotype has just a few counts. At one end the junction does not follow the germline gene, possibly because of a read error. V is TRBV20-1 and J is TRBJ1-2; 8 bases match TRBD1. Germline assignment: CDR1 DFQATT and CDR2 SNEGSKA (reference sequence). The CDR3 covers 15 residues. CDR3 residues: CSARGGDRMIYGHTF. The CDR3 DNA sequence: TGCAGTGCTAGAGGAGGGGACAGGATGATCTATGGCCACACCTTC.

This rearrangement joins TRBV4-2 to TRBJ2-1; 9 bases are a match to TRBD2. Germline V lookup: CDR1 LGHNA, CDR2 YNFKEQ. This CDR3 has 15 residues. With 4 bases clipped from V and 6 bases from J, the junction kept 7 bases outside the gene matches. In nucleotides, the CDR3 is TGTGCCAGCAGCCCTTGCGGGGGGGCCCCCAATGAGCAGTTCTTC. This translates into CASSPCGGAPNEQFF.

This clonotype was seen more than once but under ten times. V and J are TRBV20-1 and TRBJ2-1; weak D call: TRBD2 (7 bases). Per germline, CDR1 DFQATT and CDR2 SNEGSKA (reference sequence). The CDR3 loop spans 16 amino acids. V dropped 1 base and J dropped 2 bases, with 15 bases sitting between them. The CDR3 DNA reads TGCAGTGCTAGAGGTCTCCGGGGGGCACCCTACAATGAGCAGTTCTTC. Its protein product is CSARGLRGAPYNEQFF.

The rearrangement links TRBV5-1 to TRBJ2-5, with 9 bases fitting TRBD2. V was clipped by 3 bases and J by 2 bases; unmatched bases: 8. The germline CDR1 and CDR2 sequences are SGHRS and YFSETQ. The CDR3 contains 16 residues. The CDR3 nucleotides read TGCGCCAGCAGCTCCTCCTTAGCGGGGGTACAAGAGACCCAGTACTTC. Protein: CASSSSLAGVQETQYF.

This clonotype occurred many times. The chain has TRBV18 and TRBJ2-5, with 11 bases matching TRBD1. The CDR3 contains 15 residues. V dropped 4 bases and J dropped 5; count of bases not matched to a gene: 6. Germline V gives CDR1 KGHSH, CDR2 LQKENI. The CDR3, as DNA: TGTGCCAGCTCACGAGGACAGGGGGCTGGTGAGACCCAGTACTTC. Amino acids: CASSRGQGAGETQYF.

This clonotype was detected only once. This sequence joins TRBV12-3 or TRBV12-4 and TRBJ2-3; 7 bases are a match to TRBD1. J was trimmed by 4 bases and V by 7 bases; bases with no gene match: 8. The CDR3 is made up of 14 amino acids. DNA for the CDR3: TGTGCCAGCAAGCCGGGACAGTGCGCAGATACGCAGTATTTT. It translates to CASKPGQCADTQYF.